The 17 T cell receptor beta chains below come from one sample, sequenced in a study of T-cell memory formation after mild COVID-19. One entry per CDR3 protein results from TCRdb running MiXCR on the 5' RACE reads. The table has roughly 80,000 distinct CDR3 sequences, roughly 25% seen once; the top ten hold around 40%. The sequenced sample was PBMCs or a T cell subset sorted from them (not recorded which). The source is a man younger than 35 who had mild COVID-19 (a few samples of this study predate the infection). Cell type and time point are not known.

The genes are TRBV9 and TRBJ2-5, with 11 bases matching TRBD2. After removal of 3 bases from V and 2 bases from J, the junction contained 3 bases not matched to a gene. In germline, CDR1 is SGDLS, CDR2 YYNGEE. The CDR3 has 15 residues. The CDR3 protein is CASSDSGGEQETQYF. CDR3 bases: TGTGCCAGCAGCGATAGCGGGGGGGAACAAGAGACCCAGTACTTC.

This clonotype was seen a handful of times. CDR3 nucleotides: TGTGCCAGCAGCCAAGTTTTCTGGCAGGGTAACGGGGAGCTGTTTTTT. Translating gives CASSQVFWQGNGELFF. This chain joins TRBV4-2 and TRBJ2-2; D is perhaps TRBD1 (5 bases). The CDR3 loop spans 16 amino acids. V was clipped by 1 base and J by 7 bases, with 16 bases between them. The V gene's germline CDR1 is LGHNA and CDR2 YNFKEQ.

The genes are TRBV6-1 and TRBJ1-3, with D possibly being TRBD1 (6 bases). The CDR3 is 14 residues long. The germline CDR1 and CDR2 sequences are MNHNS and SASEGT. Between the trimmed V and J ends, which lost 10 bases and 0 bases, there was a span of 13 bases. The CDR3 is CATEGQISGNTIYF. DNA of the CDR3: TGTGCCACCGAAGGACAGATCTCTGGAAACACCATATATTTT.

This clonotype showed up just a few times. The rearrangement joins TRBV7-2 to TRBJ2-2; no firm D call. This CDR3 is built from 12 residues. Germline CDR1 is SGHTA and CDR2 is FQGNSA. Trimming took 3 bases from V and 6 from J, leaving 5 bases between them. The CDR3, as DNA: TGTGCCAGCAGCTTTAAGGCCGGGGAGCTGTTTTTT. Protein: CASSFKAGELFF.

This clonotype was seen more than once but under ten times. The V gene is TRBV7-2, the J gene TRBJ1-6, with TRBD1 matching 9 bases. Germline V gene data show CDR1 as SGHTA and CDR2 as FQGNSA. V gave up 6 bases and J gave up 6 bases; unmatched junction bases: 9. The CDR3 extends over 16 amino acids. In DNA form, the CDR3 reads TGTGCCAGCAGGAGGGGGACAGGGAGACCTAATTCACCCCTCCACTTT. It codes for CASRRGTGRPNSPLHF.

This clonotype was seen a handful of times. The chain couples TRBV7-9 to TRBJ2-1; D may be TRBD1 or TRBD2 (5 bases each). Germline V CDR1 and CDR2: SEHNR, FQNEAQ (reference sequence). The CDR3 consists of 12 residues. Trimming shortened V by 8 bases and J by 6 bases, and 11 bases separated the two germline ends. Here the CDR3 reads CASDVRGNEQFF. CDR3 bases: TGTGCCAGCGACGTGAGGGGCAATGAGCAGTTCTTC.

The table lists this clonotype with a few counts. The rearrangement joins TRBV12-3 or TRBV12-4 to TRBJ2-1; the match to TRBD2 covers 10 bases. V lost 5 bases to trimming and J lost 9 bases; unmatched junction nucleotides: 7. The length of the CDR3 is 14 residues. CDR3 DNA: TGTGCCAGCAGTACTGGACTAGCGGAACGTGAGCAGTTCTTC. Residues: CASSTGLAEREQFF.

The chain is built from TRBV10-3 and TRBJ2-2; D unclear. V dropped 3 bases and J dropped 0 bases, with 11 bases sitting between them. CDR3 length equals 16 residues. Germline CDR1 is ENHRY and CDR2 is SYGVKD. DNA of the CDR3: TGTGCCATCAGTGACCCTGACATCTCGAACACCGGGGAGCTGTTTTTT. It specifies CAISDPDISNTGELFF.

This chain uses TRBV7-9 with TRBJ2-7; either TRBD1 or TRBD2 may fit D (5 bases each). Trimming removed 4 bases from V and 11 bases from J, with 12 bases in between. Looked up from germline, CDR1 is SEHNR and CDR2 is FQNEAQ (reference sequence). The CDR3 spans 11 residues. DNA of the CDR3: TGTGCCAGCAGCTCGCCGGGACCTGAGTACTTC. As protein: CASSSPGPEYF.

V gene TRBV5-1 combines with J gene TRBJ2-2; TRBD2 aligns across 12 bases. CDR3 size: 19 residues. V lost 4 bases to trimming and J lost 3 bases; unmatched junction nucleotides: 13. From germline, CDR1 is SGHRS and CDR2 YFSETQ. The CDR3 is CASSTRTSGAPSHTGELFF. The DNA of the CDR3 is TGCGCCAGCAGCACGAGGACTAGCGGGGCCCCTTCACACACCGGGGAGCTGTTTTTT.

The chain combines TRBV4-1 with TRBJ2-3, with 14 bases fitting TRBD2. Germline V gene lookup returns CDR1 MGHRA and CDR2 YSYEKL. V lost 1 base, J lost 5 bases, and 8 bases stayed unmatched. The CDR3 covers 18 residues. Here the CDR3 reads CASSQVGETSGGGDTQYF. CDR3 DNA: TGCGCCAGCAGCCAAGTGGGTGAGACTAGCGGGGGGGGAGATACGCAGTATTTT.

In this sample, this clonotype turned up a few times. CDR3 DNA: TGTGCCAGCAGCTTAGGAATAGGACTAGGCGTCGGGGCCACAGATACGCAGTATTTT. It specifies CASSLGIGLGVGATDTQYF. The chain joins TRBV7-8 to TRBJ2-3; 7 bases map to TRBD2. Germline V gene sequence: CDR1 SGHVS, CDR2 FQNEAQ. Unmatched junction bases numbered 15, after V lost 1 base and J lost 2 bases. The length of the CDR3 is 19 residues.

This clonotype was seen a handful of times. The chain carries TRBV4-1 and TRBJ2-3, with unresolved D. This CDR3 spans 15 amino acids. Trimming removed 0 bases from V and 3 bases from J, with 10 bases in between. Germline V gene sequence: CDR1 MGHRA, CDR2 YSYEKL. The chain's CDR3 is CASSQDRLETDTQYF. DNA for the CDR3: TGCGCCAGCAGCCAAGATCGGCTAGAAACAGATACGCAGTATTTT.

This clonotype was counted a few times. The chain combines TRBV20-1 with TRBJ1-2, with 9 bases that match TRBD1. CDR1 is DFQATT, CDR2 SNEGSKA, per germline (reference sequence). The length of the CDR3 is 13 residues. The V and J ends lost 6 bases and 2 bases, in that order; junction bases with no gene match: 4. The CDR3 spells CSARDRENYGYTF. CDR3 in DNA: TGCAGTGCACGGGACAGGGAGAACTATGGCTACACCTTC.

The gene calls are TRBV7-2 and TRBJ2-3, with no clear D. Germline V gene lookup returns CDR1 SGHTA and CDR2 FQGNSA. V lost 0 bases, J lost 4 bases, and 14 bases lay in between. This CDR3 spans 16 amino acids. CDR3: CASSLASPRGSDTQYF. In nucleotides, the CDR3 is TGTGCCAGCAGCTTAGCGTCCCCGCGAGGCTCAGATACGCAGTATTTT.

This clonotype appeared a few times. The chain joins TRBV29-1 to TRBJ2-5; 7 bases are a match to TRBD1. Germline V CDR1 and CDR2: SQVTM, ANQGSEA. The CDR3 runs 14 residues. V lost 1 base to trimming and J lost 3 bases; unmatched junction nucleotides: 5. The CDR3 loop reads CSVEAGTAEETQYF. The CDR3 DNA reads as TGCAGCGTTGAAGCGGGGACAGCCGAAGAGACCCAGTACTTC.

V usage is TRBV9 and J usage is TRBJ2-1, with D tentatively TRBD2 (6 bases). Trimming pared 3 bases from V and 8 bases from J, leaving 9 bases between. CDR3 length: 12 amino acids. From germline, CDR1 is SGDLS and CDR2 YYNGEE. Here the CDR3 DNA reads TGTGCCAGCAGCGCCACGGGGGATGAGCAGTTCTTC. It specifies CASSATGDEQFF.